The clone carrying this T cell receptor beta chain was counted many times. Its antigen is as yet unknown. Sample treatment: PENTA 11 planned treatment interruption arm or continuous ART arm. This sample is part of a study of HIV-infected children after antiretroviral therapy interruption. The CDR3 totals 15 residues. Trimming removed 4 bases at V and 11 bases at J, with 18 bases between. From germline, CDR1 is MNHNS and CDR2 SASEGT. RNA-based 3' RACE libraries used unique molecular identifiers. A single record per CDR3 protein comes from TCRdb applying MiXCR to the 3' RACE reads. This sample carries about 15,000 distinct CDR3 sequences, 3% to 4% of them seen once, and the ten largest clones take around 31%. Findings of the study overall: After treatment interruption started, naive CD4+ CDR3 overlap across time points dropped.

The source of this sequence is a pool of human donors with HIV. The sequences come from CD45RO+ CD8+ T cells from PBMCs, pooled from several time points, collected from a donor given antiretroviral therapy, either interrupted or continuous. Stated subset: memory CD8+ CD45RO+ CD45RA- T cells. The rearrangement joins TRBV6-1 to TRBJ1-6, with D uncertain. The CDR3 here is CASSAPGEFRTPLHF. The CDR3 nucleotides are TGTGCCAGCAGTGCACCGGGCGAGTTTCGAACACCCCTCCACTTT.